One sample yielded the 29 T cell receptor beta chains listed below, sequenced in a study of regulatory T cells in long-lasting Graves disease. Sample time point: newly diagnosed GD, antithyroid drugs for less than 3 months. RNA from PBMCs was the source of the TCR library. Sequencing libraries for TCR beta were prepared with iRepertoire HTBI primers and Arm-PCR of CDR3 regions. Each CDR3 protein is one row after TCRdb ran MiXCR on the multiplex PCR reads. The sample carries approximately 390,000 distinct CDR3 sequences, roughly 16% recorded once. Another study also made use of these data, one on T cells in Graves' hyperthyroidism and ophthalmopathy.

The sequences come from peripheral blood mononuclear cells (PBMCs), collected at new diagnosis, from a patient treated with antithyroid drugs. These receptors came from a woman younger than 35 with Graves disease.

The CDR3: CASSLGSRSSYNEQFF. The CDR3 bases are TGTGCCAGCAGCTTGGGGTCCAGGAGCTCCTACAATGAGCAGTTCTTC. The chain links TRBV5-6 to TRBJ2-1; D is unclear. This CDR3 is 16 amino acids long. The V gene lost 0 bases and the J gene lost 0 bases, with 10 bases spanning the gap. Germline CDR1 is SGHDT and CDR2 is YYEEEE.

This clonotype was detected many times. The V and J genes are TRBV9 and TRBJ1-2, with no clear D. The CDR3 contains 16 residues. V dropped 0 bases and J dropped 6 bases, with 18 bases sitting between them. From germline, CDR1 is SGDLS and CDR2 YYNGEE. CDR3 region: CASSVDPLKGEDGYTF. The CDR3 region has the DNA TGTGCCAGCAGCGTAGACCCTCTAAAGGGAGAGGATGGCTACACCTTC.

The chain recombines TRBV6-2 or TRBV6-3 with TRBJ2-1, with a tentative D call TRBD2 (6 bases). The V end was cut by 7 bases, the J end by 4 bases, with 23 bases between. The CDR3 is 17 amino acids. Looked up from germline, CDR1 is MNHEY and CDR2 is SVGEGT. This CDR3 reads CASNPASVHFTYNEQFF. CDR3 nucleotide sequence: TGTGCCAGCAACCCGGCTAGCGTACATTTTACTTACAATGAGCAGTTCTTC.

About this clonotype itself: A much larger clone differs by one base, so this may be a read error. CDR3: CASSLDRSWVPSGRGEQYF. The CDR3 region has the DNA TGTGCCAGCAGCTTAGATCGGTCGTGGGTGCCTAGCGGGAGGGGAGAGCAGTACTTC. The chain combines TRBV11-2 with TRBJ2-7; 12 nucleotides agree with TRBD2. In germline, CDR1 is SGHAT, CDR2 FQNNGV. V was pared by 0 bases and J by 7 bases, with 16 bases of the junction left unmatched. This CDR3 has 19 amino acids.

There are many counts of this clonotype. The genes are TRBV20-1 and TRBJ1-1; the D gene is possibly TRBD1 (6 bases). The CDR3 loop spans 11 amino acids. Trimming removed 3 bases from V and 10 bases from J, with 12 bases in between. The germline CDR1 and CDR2 sequences are DFQATT and SNEGSKA (reference sequence). CDR3 sequence reads: CSARGGGTAFF. CDR3 sequence (DNA): TGCAGTGCTAGGGGGGGGGGCACAGCTTTCTTT.

The sample holds one count of this clonotype. This could be a read error, since a much larger clone is one nucleotide away. V usage is TRBV5-1 and J usage is TRBJ2-7; TRBD2 might be the D (5 bases). Trimming removed 6 bases from V and 10 bases from J, with 23 bases in between. CDR3 length: 14 residues. The germline gives CDR1 SGHRS, CDR2 YFSETQ. The CDR3 coding sequence is TGCGCCAGCACCCGTGGAGGAGCCCAAGAGATCCAGTACTTC. Encoded protein: CASTRGGAQEIQYF.

This chain uses TRBV28 with TRBJ2-7; TRBD1 matches 10 bases. Germline V lookup: CDR1 MDHEN, CDR2 SYDVKM. The length of the CDR3 is 17 residues. V shed 6 bases, J shed 2 bases, and the junction held 13 bases outside the gene matches. In DNA, the CDR3 is TGTGCCAGCAGCCGAGCCCCGGACAGGGGGTATACCTACGAGCAGTACTTC. It yields the protein CASSRAPDRGYTYEQYF.

This clonotype was picked up a small number of times. The chain links TRBV4-1 to TRBJ2-7, with D unresolved. Trimming left V 1 base short and J 6 bases short, with 13 bases between. CDR1 and CDR2 from the germline V gene are MGHRA and YSYEKL. This CDR3 has 14 amino acids. The CDR3 coding sequence is TGCGCCAGCAGCCAAGGGGGATCGGGCCCCGAGCAGTACTTC. Protein: CASSQGGSGPEQYF.

This clonotype was counted only a few times. The chain carries TRBV20-1 and TRBJ2-2; D is uncertain. Between the trimmed V and J ends, which lost 0 bases and 0 bases, there was a span of 17 bases. There are 18 residues in the CDR3. The germline V gene encodes CDR1 DFQATT and CDR2 SNEGSKA (reference sequence). The CDR3 nucleotides are TGCAGTGCTAGAGAGGCCCACCATGCTACTTCGAACACCGGGGAGCTGTTTTTT. It is translated as CSAREAHHATSNTGELFF.

This clonotype showed up just a few times. V gene TRBV13 combines with J gene TRBJ2-7; 7 nucleotides match TRBD1. V trimming: 5 bases; J trimming: 1 base; junction bases outside the gene matches: 8. Germline lookup yields CDR1 PRHDT and CDR2 FYEKMQ (reference sequence). The CDR3 contains 15 residues. For the CDR3, the DNA is TGTGCCAGCAGCGCGGCCGGGACAGCTTCCTACGAGCAGTACTTC. Translation gives CASSAAGTASYEQYF.

This chain connects TRBV7-9 to TRBJ2-7; 8 bases fit TRBD2. Trimming cost V 3 bases and J 3 bases; bases outside gene matches: 7. The CDR3 loop spans 15 amino acids. CDR1 and CDR2 from the germline V gene are SEHNR and FQNEAQ (reference sequence). The CDR3 is CASSFGGGSRYEQYF. DNA of the CDR3: TGTGCCAGCAGCTTCGGCGGGGGGTCCCGCTACGAGCAGTACTTC.

At least ten counts were recorded for this clonotype. The chain employs TRBV3-1 and TRBJ2-1; tentative D call: TRBD2 (6 bases). The CDR3 has 15 amino acids. CDR1 and CDR2 from the germline V gene are LGHDT and YNNKEL (reference sequence). The V end lost 1 base, the J end lost 5 bases, and 12 bases lay between the germline ends. The CDR3 DNA reads TGTGCCAGCAGCCAAGCTAGCGCAAACCACAATGAGCAGTTCTTC. Translating it yields CASSQASANHNEQFF.

There are many counts of this clonotype. This chain uses TRBV5-1 with TRBJ1-2; D ambiguous. Trimming pared 0 bases from V and 4 bases from J, leaving 7 bases between. The CDR3 sequence is 13 residues long. Germline V gene sequence: CDR1 SGHRS, CDR2 YFSETQ. CDR3 in amino acids: CASSLDTGYGYTF. As DNA, the CDR3 is TGCGCCAGCAGCTTGGATACGGGCTATGGCTACACCTTC. The whole variable domain, filled in from reference TRBV5-1 and TRBJ1-2, reads KAGVTQTPRYLIKTRGQQVTLSCSPISGHRSVSWYQQTPGQGLQFLFEYFSETQRNKGNFPGRFSGRQFSNSRSEMNVSTLELGDSALYLCASSLDTGYGYTFGSGTRLTVV.

The sample holds many counts of this clonotype. The CDR3 DNA sequence: TGTGCCACCAGCGATCGCTATGGCTACACCTTC. Translating it yields CATSDRYGYTF. The chain couples TRBV15 to TRBJ1-2; D not certain. Germline values: CDR1 LNHNV, CDR2 YYDKDF (reference sequence). V gave up 5 bases and J gave up 4 bases, with 5 bases separating them. The CDR3 is made up of 11 amino acids. The whole variable domain, filled in from reference TRBV15 and TRBJ1-2, reads DAMVIQNPRYQVTQFGKPVTLSCSQTLNHNVMYWYQQKSSQAPKLLFHYYDKDFNNEADTPDNFQSRRPNTSFCFLDIRSPGLGDTAMYLCATSDRYGYTFGSGTRLTVV.

This clonotype has ten or more counts. The V and J genes are TRBV14 and TRBJ2-5, with TRBD2 identical over 7 bases. V shed 4 bases, J shed 3 bases, and the junction held 5 bases outside the gene matches. Germline CDR1 SGHDN, CDR2 FVKESK. The CDR3 sequence is 14 residues long. The CDR3 sequence: CASSRSGYEETQYF. The CDR3 nucleotides read TGTGCCAGCAGCCGTAGCGGGTACGAAGAGACCCAGTACTTC.

This clonotype has just a few counts. The rearrangement joins TRBV20-1 to TRBJ1-4; a weak D match, TRBD1 (6 bases). Germline V CDR1 and CDR2: DFQATT, SNEGSKA (reference sequence). Trimming stripped 2 bases from V and 7 bases from J, with 8 bases between. The CDR3 length is 12 residues. The CDR3 DNA reads TGCAGTGCTAGACGAGGGGGTGAAAAACTGTTTTTT. Translated, it gives CSARRGGEKLFF.

This clonotype occurred many times. The rearrangement links TRBV20-1 to TRBJ2-2, with D perhaps TRBD2 (6 bases). CDR3 length: 14 residues. Trimming took off 4 bases at V and 5 bases at J, with 14 bases between the two ends. Germline CDR1 is DFQATT and CDR2 is SNEGSKA (reference sequence). The DNA for the CDR3 is TGCAGTGCTACCCCCGGGACTCCGACCGGGGAGCTGTTTTTT. Encoded protein: CSATPGTPTGELFF.

This clonotype was seen at least ten times. The CDR3 sequence is CASSTGLAGRTYEQYF. DNA of the CDR3: TGCGCCAGCAGCACGGGACTAGCGGGTAGAACCTACGAGCAGTACTTC. The chain has TRBV5-1 and TRBJ2-7, with TRBD2 identical over 12 bases. Losses at the gene ends were 4 bases for V and 2 bases for J; bases not matched to a gene: 7. This CDR3 region has 16 residues. Germline V gene data show CDR1 as SGHRS and CDR2 as YFSETQ. The full variable domain, rest sourced from reference TRBV5-1 and TRBJ2-7, is KAGVTQTPRYLIKTRGQQVTLSCSPISGHRSVSWYQQTPGQGLQFLFEYFSETQRNKGNFPGRFSGRQFSNSRSEMNVSTLELGDSALYLCASSTGLAGRTYEQYFGPGTRLTVT.

This clonotype showed up many times. The chain combines TRBV6-1 with TRBJ2-3; possible D gene TRBD2, 6 bases. The germline CDR1 and CDR2 sequences are MNHNS and SASEGT. The CDR3 totals 17 residues. The germline V and J ends were trimmed by 5 bases and 1 base, with 19 bases remaining between them. The CDR3 DNA follows: TGTGCCAGCAGTCCCACCGCTAGCGTTGGAGGCACAGATACGCAGTATTTT. It yields the protein CASSPTASVGGTDTQYF.

This chain joins TRBV7-2 and TRBJ2-3, with D tentatively TRBD1 or TRBD2 (5 bases each). Looked up from germline, CDR1 is SGHTA and CDR2 is FQGNSA. The CDR3 runs 16 residues. V lost 1 base, J lost 4 bases, and 15 bases lay in between. The CDR3 nucleotides read TGTGCCAGCAGCTTAGGGTTGGGGGTGCCGGCAGATACGCAGTATTTT. Encoded protein: CASSLGLGVPADTQYF.

The CDR3 is CASSISYNEQFF. DNA of the CDR3: TGTGCCAGTAGTATCTCCTACAATGAGCAGTTCTTC. V and J are TRBV19 and TRBJ2-1; D not certain. This CDR3 region has 12 residues. From germline, CDR1 is LNHDA and CDR2 SQIVND (reference sequence). V lost 3 bases and J lost 0, with 0 bases in between.

The gene calls are TRBV6-5 and TRBJ2-2, with D possibly TRBD2 on 6 matching bases. V lost 2 bases to trimming and J lost 2 bases, with 12 bases between them. This CDR3 has 16 amino acids. Germline lookup yields CDR1 MNHEY and CDR2 SVGAGI. CDR3 residues: CASSYGRRVNTGELFF. The CDR3 region has the DNA TGTGCCAGCAGTTACGGGAGGCGGGTAAACACCGGGGAGCTGTTTTTT.

This clonotype was seen at least ten times. The chain uses TRBV6-2 or TRBV6-3 and TRBJ2-7; no reliable D call. V was clipped by 8 bases and J by 2 bases, with 7 bases between them. The germline V gene encodes CDR1 MNHEY and CDR2 SVGEGT. CDR3 size: 11 residues. As DNA, the CDR3 is TGTGCCAGCGCATACACCTACGAGCAGTACTTC. Translating it yields CASAYTYEQYF.

At least ten counts were recorded for this clonotype. The rearrangement links TRBV20-1 to TRBJ2-1, with D perhaps given as TRBD1 or TRBD2 (5 bases each). The CDR3 runs to 13 residues. Germline CDR1 is DFQATT and CDR2 is SNEGSKA (reference sequence). V lost 0 bases, J lost 10 bases, and 13 bases lay in between. CDR3 amino acids: CSARERGDLEQFF. The CDR3 DNA follows: TGCAGTGCTAGAGAGAGGGGAGATCTGGAGCAGTTCTTC.

This clonotype has a handful of counts. This sequence joins TRBV29-1 and TRBJ2-5; TRBD2 might be the D (6 bases). This CDR3 comprises 15 residues. V was clipped by 4 bases and J by 2 bases, with 17 bases between them. Per germline, CDR1 SQVTM and CDR2 ANQGSEA. The DNA of the CDR3 is TGCAGCGTTGGGGGGGTTTCAACCGTTCAAGAGACCCAGTACTTC. The encoded protein is CSVGGVSTVQETQYF.

The V and J genes are TRBV29-1 and TRBJ1-3; D not resolved. The V end lost 7 bases, the J end lost 0 bases, and 10 bases lay between the germline ends. The germline gives CDR1 SQVTM, CDR2 ANQGSEA. The CDR3 runs 13 residues. The CDR3 loop reads CSAETSSGNTIYF. CDR3 DNA sequence: TGCAGCGCTGAGACAAGCTCTGGAAACACCATATATTTT.

This clonotype was seen repeatedly, ten times or more. The chain recombines TRBV2 with TRBJ2-6, with no clear D. Trimming stripped 3 bases from V and 4 bases from J, with 7 bases between. The CDR3 extends over 14 amino acids. Germline V gives CDR1 SNHLY, CDR2 FYNNEI. CDR3 sequence reads: CASSDSRGANVLTF. As DNA, the CDR3 is TGTGCCAGCAGTGATTCTAGGGGGGCCAACGTCCTGACTTTC.

This clonotype turned up a few times. The chain carries TRBV28 and TRBJ2-4; 7 nucleotides align to TRBD2. The junction had 6 bases not matched to a gene; V was cut back by 6 bases and J by 4 bases. Germline V gives CDR1 MDHEN, CDR2 SYDVKM. The CDR3 totals 14 residues. Here the CDR3 DNA reads TGTGCCAGCAGGGACGGGGGGAGTAAAAACATTCAGTACTTC. Protein product: CASRDGGSKNIQYF.

Many counts were recorded for this clonotype. The J gene is TRBJ2-7, the V gene TRBV5-1; D is ambiguous. The CDR3 has 12 residues. Germline CDR1 is SGHRS and CDR2 is YFSETQ. Trimming took off 2 bases at V and 3 bases at J, with 6 bases between the two ends. In DNA form, the CDR3 reads TGCGCCAGCAGCTTCAACCTCTACGAGCAGTACTTC. Translated, it gives CASSFNLYEQYF.